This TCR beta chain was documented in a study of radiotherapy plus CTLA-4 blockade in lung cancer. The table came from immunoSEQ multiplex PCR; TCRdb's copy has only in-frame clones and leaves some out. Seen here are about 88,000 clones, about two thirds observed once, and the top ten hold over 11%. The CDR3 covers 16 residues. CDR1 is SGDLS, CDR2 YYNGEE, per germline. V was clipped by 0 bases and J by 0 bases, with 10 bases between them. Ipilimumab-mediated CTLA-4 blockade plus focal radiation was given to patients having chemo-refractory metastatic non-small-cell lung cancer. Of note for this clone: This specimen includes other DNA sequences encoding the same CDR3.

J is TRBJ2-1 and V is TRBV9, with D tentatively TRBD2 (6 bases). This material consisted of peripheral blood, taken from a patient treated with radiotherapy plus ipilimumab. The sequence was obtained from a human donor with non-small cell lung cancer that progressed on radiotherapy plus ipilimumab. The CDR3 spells CASSVGGDPSYNEQFF. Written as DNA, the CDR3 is TGTGCCAGCAGCGTAGGGGGGGATCCCTCCTACAATGAGCAGTTCTTC.